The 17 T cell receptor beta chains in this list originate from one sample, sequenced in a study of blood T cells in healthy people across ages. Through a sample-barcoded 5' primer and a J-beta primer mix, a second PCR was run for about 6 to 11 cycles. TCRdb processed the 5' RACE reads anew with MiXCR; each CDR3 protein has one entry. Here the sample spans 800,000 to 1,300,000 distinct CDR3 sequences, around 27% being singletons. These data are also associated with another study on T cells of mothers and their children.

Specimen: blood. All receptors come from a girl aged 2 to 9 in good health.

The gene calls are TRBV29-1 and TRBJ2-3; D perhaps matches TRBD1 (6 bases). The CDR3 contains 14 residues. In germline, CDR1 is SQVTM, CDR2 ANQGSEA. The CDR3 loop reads CSYYSGDPTDTQYF. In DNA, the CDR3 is TGCAGTTACTATTCAGGGGACCCCACAGATACGCAGTATTTT.

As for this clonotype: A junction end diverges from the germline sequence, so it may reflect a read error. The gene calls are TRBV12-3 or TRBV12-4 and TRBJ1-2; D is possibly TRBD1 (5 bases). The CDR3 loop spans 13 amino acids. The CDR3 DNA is TGTGCCCGCAGGGCCCCGGGTGGGAACGGCTACACCTTC. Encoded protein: CARRAPGGNGYTF.

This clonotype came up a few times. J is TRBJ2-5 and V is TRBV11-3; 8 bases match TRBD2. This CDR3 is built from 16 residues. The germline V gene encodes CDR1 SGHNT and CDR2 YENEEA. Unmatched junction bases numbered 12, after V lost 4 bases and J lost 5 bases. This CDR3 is CASSCRPGLVWETQYF. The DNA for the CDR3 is TGTGCCAGCAGCTGCCGACCGGGACTAGTTTGGGAGACCCAGTACTTC.

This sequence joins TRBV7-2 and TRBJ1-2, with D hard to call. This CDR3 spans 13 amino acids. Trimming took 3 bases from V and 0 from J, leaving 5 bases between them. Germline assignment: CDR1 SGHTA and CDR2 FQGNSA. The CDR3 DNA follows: TGTGCCAGCAGCTTCGTCACTAACTATGGCTACACCTTC. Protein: CASSFVTNYGYTF.

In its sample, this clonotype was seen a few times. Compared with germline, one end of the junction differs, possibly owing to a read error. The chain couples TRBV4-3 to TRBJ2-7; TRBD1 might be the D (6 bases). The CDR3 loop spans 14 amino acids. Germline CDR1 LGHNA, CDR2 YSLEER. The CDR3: CAGSQAKDSYEQYF. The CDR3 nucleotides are TGCGCCGGCAGCCAAGCGAAGGACAGCTACGAGCAGTACTTC.

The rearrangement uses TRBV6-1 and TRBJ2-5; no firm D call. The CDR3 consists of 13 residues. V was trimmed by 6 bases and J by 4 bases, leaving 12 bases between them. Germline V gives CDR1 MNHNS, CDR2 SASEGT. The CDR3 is CASRKPERETQYF. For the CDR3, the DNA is TGTGCCAGCAGGAAGCCTGAACGAGAGACCCAGTACTTC.

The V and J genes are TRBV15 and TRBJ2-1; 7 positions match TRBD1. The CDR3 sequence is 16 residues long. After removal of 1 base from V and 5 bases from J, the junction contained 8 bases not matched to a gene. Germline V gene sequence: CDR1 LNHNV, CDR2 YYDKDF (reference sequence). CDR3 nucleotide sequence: TGTGCCACCAGCAGAGGTGAGGGGGCGAGGGACAATGAGCAGTTCTTC. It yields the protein CATSRGEGARDNEQFF.

The CDR3 region is CASSQGHGQGAYEQYF. CDR3 coding DNA: TGCGCCAGCAGCCAGGGACATGGACAGGGGGCCTACGAGCAGTACTTC. The J gene is TRBJ2-7, the V gene TRBV4-3; 10 nucleotides line up with TRBD1. CDR3 length: 16 amino acids. The J segment lost 2 bases and the V segment lost 3 bases, leaving 7 bases of the junction unmatched. CDR1 is LGHNA, CDR2 YSLEER, per germline.

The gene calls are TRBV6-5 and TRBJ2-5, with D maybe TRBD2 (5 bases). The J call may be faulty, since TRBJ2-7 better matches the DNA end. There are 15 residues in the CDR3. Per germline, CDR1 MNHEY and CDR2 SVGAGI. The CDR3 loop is CASSYSERTSYEQYF. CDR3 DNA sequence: TGTGCCAGCAGTTACTCGGAGCGGACCTCCTACGAGCAGTACTTC.

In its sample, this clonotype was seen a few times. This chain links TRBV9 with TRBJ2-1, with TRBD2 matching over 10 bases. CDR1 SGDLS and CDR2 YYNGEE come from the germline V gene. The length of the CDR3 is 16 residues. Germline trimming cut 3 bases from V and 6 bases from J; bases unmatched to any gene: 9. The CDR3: CASSAPGAGGLNEQFF. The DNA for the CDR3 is TGTGCCAGCAGCGCACCTGGAGCGGGGGGGCTCAATGAGCAGTTCTTC.

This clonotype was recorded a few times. The CDR3 DNA reads TGTGCCAGCAGCCTTACCACTCTGGGCATCCGTTTCGAGCAGTACTTC. Translated, it gives CASSLTTLGIRFEQYF. The chain joins TRBV7-2 to TRBJ2-7; no firm D call. The V end was cut by 5 bases, the J end by 6 bases, with 23 bases between. This CDR3 spans 16 amino acids. Germline lookup yields CDR1 SGHTA and CDR2 FQGNSA.

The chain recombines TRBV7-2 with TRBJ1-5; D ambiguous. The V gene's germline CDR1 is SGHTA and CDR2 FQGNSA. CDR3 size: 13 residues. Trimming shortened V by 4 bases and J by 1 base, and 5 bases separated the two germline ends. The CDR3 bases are TGTGCCAGCAGCTGGCGGAGCAATCAGCCCCAGCATTTT. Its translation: CASSWRSNQPQHF.

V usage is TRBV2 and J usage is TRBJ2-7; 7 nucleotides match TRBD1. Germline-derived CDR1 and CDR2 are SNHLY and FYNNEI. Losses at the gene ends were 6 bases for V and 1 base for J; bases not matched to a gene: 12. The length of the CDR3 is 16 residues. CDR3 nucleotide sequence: TGTGCCAGCAGGATTATGGGGACAGCAGAATCCTACGAGCAGTACTTC. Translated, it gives CASRIMGTAESYEQYF.

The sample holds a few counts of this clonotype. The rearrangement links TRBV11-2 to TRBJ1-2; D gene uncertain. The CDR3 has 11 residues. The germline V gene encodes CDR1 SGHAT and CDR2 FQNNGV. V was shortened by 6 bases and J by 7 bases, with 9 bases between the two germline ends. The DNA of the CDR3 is TGTGCCAGCAGTGATTTAACTGGCTACACCTTC. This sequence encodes CASSDLTGYTF. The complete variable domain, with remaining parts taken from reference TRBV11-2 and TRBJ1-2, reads EAGVAQSPRYKIIEKRQSVAFWCNPISGHATLYWYQQILGQGPKLLIQFQNNGVVDDSQLPKDRFSAERLKGVDSTLKIQPAKLEDSAVYLCASSDLTGYTFGSGTRLTVV.

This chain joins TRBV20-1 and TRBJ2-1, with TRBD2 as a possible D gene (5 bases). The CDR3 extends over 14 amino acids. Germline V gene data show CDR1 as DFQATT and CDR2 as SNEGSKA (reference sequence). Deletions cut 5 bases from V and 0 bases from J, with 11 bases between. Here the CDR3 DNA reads TGCAGTGCTTCCGGGAAGAACTCCTACAATGAGCAGTTCTTC. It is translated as CSASGKNSYNEQFF.

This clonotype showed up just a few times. CDR3 amino acids: CSARESGNQPQHF. The CDR3 bases are TGCAGTGCTAGAGAGTCAGGGAATCAGCCCCAGCATTTT. V and J are TRBV20-1 and TRBJ1-5; possibly TRBD1 for D (5 bases). Deletions cut 0 bases from V and 4 bases from J, with 7 bases between. The CDR3 contains 13 residues. Germline-derived CDR1 and CDR2 are DFQATT and SNEGSKA (reference sequence).

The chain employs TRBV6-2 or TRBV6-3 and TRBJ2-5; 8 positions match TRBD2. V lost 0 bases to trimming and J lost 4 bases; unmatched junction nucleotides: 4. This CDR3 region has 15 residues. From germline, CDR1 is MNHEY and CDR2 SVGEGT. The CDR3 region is CASSYSRLAGETQYF. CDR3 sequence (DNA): TGTGCCAGCAGTTACTCGAGGCTAGCGGGAGAGACCCAGTACTTC.